This T cell receptor (beta chain) was captured by sequencing in a study of cytomegalovirus exposure and HLA in healthy donors. Study observations and caveats: Overall, roughly 160 TCR beta chains were annotated as cytomegalovirus-associated.

The CDR3 consists of 15 residues. Germline CDR1 KGHSH, CDR2 LQKENI. Trimming removed 3 bases from V and 0 bases from J, with 9 bases in between. Details on this clone: Antigen specificity is unknown.

13 Jbeta primers and 60 Vbeta primers were used for the PCR. The data were produced by immunoSEQ multiplex PCR, yet TCRdb's version contains in-frame clones alone and is incomplete. In all, the sample yields 55,000 to 75,000 clones. The origin of this receptor is a woman aged 25 to 45 in good health and CMV-seronegative. Sample: PBMCs. The chain joins TRBV18 to TRBJ1-3, with a weak D call TRBD1 (5 bases). Here the CDR3 DNA reads TGTGCCAGCTCACCGGTGGGGCTCTCTGGAAACACCATATATTTT. It yields the protein CASSPVGLSGNTIYF.